This T cell receptor (beta chain) was identified during a study of blood T cell repertoires in COVID-19. Clones were read by immunoSEQ multiplex PCR, and TCRdb kept only the in-frame ones, dropping some. This sample has 15,000 to 20,000 clones, with roughly nine tenths found just once. Trimming shortened V by 3 bases and J by 0 bases, and 16 bases separated the two germline ends. The CDR3 length is 18 residues. Germline V gene data show CDR1 as SGHRS and CDR2 as YFSETQ. The source is a man between 60 and 75 years old with active COVID-19. Sequenced material: peripheral blood. The rearrangement links TRBV5-1 to TRBJ2-6; perhaps TRBD1 as D (7 bases). The CDR3 coding sequence is TGCGCCAGCAGCTCGACAGGGACTTTCGTCTCTGGGGCCAACGTCCTGACTTTC. It specifies CASSSTGTFVSGANVLTF.